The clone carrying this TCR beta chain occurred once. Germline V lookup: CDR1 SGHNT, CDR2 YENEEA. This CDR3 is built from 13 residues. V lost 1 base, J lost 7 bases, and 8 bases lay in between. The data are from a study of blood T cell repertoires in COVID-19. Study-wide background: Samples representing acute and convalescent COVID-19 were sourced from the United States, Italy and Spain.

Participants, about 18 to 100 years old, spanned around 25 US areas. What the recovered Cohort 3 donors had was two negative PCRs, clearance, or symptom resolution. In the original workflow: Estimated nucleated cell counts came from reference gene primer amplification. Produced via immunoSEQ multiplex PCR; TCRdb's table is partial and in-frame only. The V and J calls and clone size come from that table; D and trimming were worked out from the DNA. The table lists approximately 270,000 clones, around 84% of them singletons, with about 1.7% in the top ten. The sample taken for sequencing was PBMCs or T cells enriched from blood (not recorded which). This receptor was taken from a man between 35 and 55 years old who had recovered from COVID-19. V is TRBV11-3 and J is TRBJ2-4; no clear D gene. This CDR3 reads CASSLAYGNIQYF. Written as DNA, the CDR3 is TGTGCCAGCAGCTTAGCTTACGGTAACATTCAGTACTTC.